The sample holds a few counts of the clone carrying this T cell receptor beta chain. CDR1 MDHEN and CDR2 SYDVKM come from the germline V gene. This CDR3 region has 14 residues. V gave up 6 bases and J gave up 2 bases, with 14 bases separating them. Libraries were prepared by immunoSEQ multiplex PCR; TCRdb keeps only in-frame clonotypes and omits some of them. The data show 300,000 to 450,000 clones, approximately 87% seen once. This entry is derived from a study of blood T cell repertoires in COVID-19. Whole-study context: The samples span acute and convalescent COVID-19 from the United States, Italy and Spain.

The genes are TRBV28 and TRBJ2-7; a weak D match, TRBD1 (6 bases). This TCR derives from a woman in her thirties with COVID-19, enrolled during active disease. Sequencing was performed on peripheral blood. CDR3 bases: TGTGCCAGCAGGCGAAGGACAGTCACCTACGAGCAGTACTTC. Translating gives CASRRRTVTYEQYF. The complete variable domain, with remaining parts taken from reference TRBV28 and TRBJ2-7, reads DVKVTQSSRYLVKRTGEKVFLECVQDMDHENMFWYRQDPGLGLRLIYFSYDVKMKEKGDIPEGYSVSREKKERFSLILESASTNQTSMYLCASRRRTVTYEQYFGPGTRLTVT.